This T cell receptor (beta chain) originates from a study of T cell responses to AZD1222 COVID-19 vaccine. Study-level background: Both about-4-week and about-12-week second-dose recipients were combined. Study-wide results and limits: The study sampled repertoires only after the peak T cell response. Donors skewed white British and female; clonal diversity was possibly underestimated. CD4 TCRs associated with vaccination spanned spike, dominating at 160-218 and 743-854.

With respect to this clone: The target antigen is unknown.

V was shortened by 9 bases and J by 7 bases, with 14 bases between the two germline ends. Germline V gene sequence: CDR1 KGHDR, CDR2 SFDVKD. This CDR3 spans 13 amino acids. Here immunoSEQ multiplex PCR was the method, and the copy in TCRdb shows in-frame clones only, minus some. The sample carries about 170,000 clones, more than 85% recorded once. This TCR derives from an adult in good health. The chain is built from TRBV24-1 and TRBJ2-2; D not certain. This specimen was peripheral blood, taken on day 0 of AZD1222 vaccination. The CDR3 coding sequence is TGTGCCACCGAAGACGTCTTGAGCGGGGAGCTGTTTTTT. Translating gives CATEDVLSGELFF.